The 2 T cell receptor beta chains below all came from one sample that was sequenced in a study of technical replicates of blood from a handful of donors. Using immunoSEQ multiplex PCR, the repertoire was profiled, and TCRdb retains in-frame clones only, with some absent. The sample contains tens of thousands of clones, around 97% of which appear only once. The sample comprised T cells isolated from PBMCs. Receptors originate from a human donor in good health.

The count of this clone is one. The V and J genes are TRBV11-3 and TRBJ1-2; perhaps TRBD1 as D (5 bases). Trimming removed 2 bases from V and 8 bases from J, with 12 bases in between. The CDR3 extends over 13 amino acids. Germline assignment: CDR1 SGHNT and CDR2 YENEEA. The chain's CDR3 is CASSLSGKGGYTF. The CDR3 DNA follows: TGTGCCAGCAGCTTATCAGGGAAGGGCGGCTACACCTTC.

For the CDR3, the DNA is TGTGCCAGCAGTGAGAGAGGTAACGAGCAGTACTTC. Amino acid sequence: CASSERGNEQYF. The J gene is TRBJ2-7, the V gene TRBV27; D call uncertain. This CDR3 has 12 amino acids. Trimming pared 5 bases from V and 5 bases from J, leaving 10 bases between. Germline V gene sequence: CDR1 MNHEY, CDR2 SMNVEV (reference sequence).